Included here is one TCR beta chain sequence, with context. The data belong to a study of radiation and T cells in renal cell carcinoma. This CDR3 is 14 amino acids long. V lost 6 bases and J 7 bases, leaving 13 bases between the germline ends. CDR1 SGHAT and CDR2 FQDESV come from the germline V gene (reference sequence). Indicated time point: blood 4 weeks post-SBRT, at nephrectomy. The treatment here: 15 Gy SBRT to primary tumor, nephrectomy 4 weeks later. TCRdb's table, derived via immunoSEQ multiplex PCR, lists solely in-frame clones and lacks some. The sample includes around 77,000 clones, 83% of them seen just once.

V is TRBV11-1 and J is TRBJ1-6; no clear D. The sequencing here drew on blood, taken from a patient whose treatment included radiotherapy and nephrectomy. The clonotype originates from a woman aged 60-70 years with renal cell carcinoma. The CDR3 bases are TGTGCCAGCAGTTCGCGGGGAGTAAATTCACCCCTCCACTTT. This encodes CASSSRGVNSPLHF.